The entry below gives a single T cell receptor (beta chain) sequence along with its context. The sample comes from a study of blood T cell repertoires in COVID-19. Per the authors' pipeline: Reference gene primer amplification in the assay estimated nucleated cell counts. Using immunoSEQ multiplex PCR, the repertoire was profiled, and TCRdb retains in-frame clones only, with some absent. For V, J and clone size, that table is used; D and trimming come from the DNA. The sample has just over 650,000 clones, over 80% seen once. Per the germline V gene, CDR1 is KGHSH and CDR2 is LQKENI. There are 16 residues in the CDR3. The V and J ends lost 2 bases and 2 bases, in that order; junction bases with no gene match: 4.

This chain uses TRBV18 with TRBJ2-1, with 9 bases fitting TRBD1. Sequencing input: peripheral blood. The source is a woman aged 18 to 35 with acute or convalescent COVID-19. CDR3 in DNA: TGTGCCAGCTCACCAGGGACAGGGAATACCTACAATGAGCAGTTCTTC. Protein sequence: CASSPGTGNTYNEQFF. Based on the CDR3 plus reference TRBV18 and TRBJ2-1, the full variable domain is NAGVMQNPRHLVRRRGQEARLRCSPMKGHSHVYWYRQLPEEGLKFMVYLQKENIIDESGMPKERFSAEFPKEGPSILRIQQVVRGDSAAYFCASSPGTGNTYNEQFFGPGTRLTVL.